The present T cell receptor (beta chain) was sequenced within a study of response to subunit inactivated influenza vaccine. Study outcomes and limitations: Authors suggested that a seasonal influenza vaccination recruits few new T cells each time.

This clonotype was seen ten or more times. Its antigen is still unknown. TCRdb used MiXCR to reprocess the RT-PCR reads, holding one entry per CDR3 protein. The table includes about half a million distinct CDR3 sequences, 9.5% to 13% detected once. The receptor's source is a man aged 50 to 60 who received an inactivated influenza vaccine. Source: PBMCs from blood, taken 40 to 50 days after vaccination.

The CDR3 DNA follows: TGCAGTGCTACGGGACTAGCAGGGGGCCGGGAGCAGTTCTTC. This translates into CSATGLAGGREQFF. V and J are TRBV20-1 and TRBJ2-1, with a tentative D call TRBD2 (9 bases). CDR3 length: 14 amino acids. CDR1 DFQATT and CDR2 SNEGSKA come from the germline V gene (reference sequence). V was cut by 4 bases and J by 10 bases, with 20 bases left in between.